The rows below give T cell receptor beta chains drawn from one sample of a study of control samples from healthy donors and cancer patients. TCRdb's table, derived via immunoSEQ multiplex PCR, lists solely in-frame clones and lacks some. The sample shows 120,000 to 150,000 clones, roughly 89% of them seen only once. The material sequenced was blood. The receptors come from a man aged 18-30 years in good health. Each CDR3 is given without its conserved first and last residue. A clone size is listed for some rows: how often the clone was seen (once, few, many), or a class if it is expanded.

j_call,clone_size,v_call,cdr3_aa
TRBJ1-5,.,TRBV30,AWRRLDISNQPQH
TRBJ2-3,.,TRBV4-2,ASSHRRSSGHTDTQY
TRBJ2-7,.,TRBV7-9,ASSLAGAYEQY
TRBJ2-2,.,TRBV5-1,ASSLARQGPNTGELF
TRBJ1-3,.,TRBV19,ASSLYRSSGNTIY
TRBJ1-1,.,TRBV18,ASSERGTGGTEAF
TRBJ2-7,.,TRBV19,ASSTDRETDEQY
TRBJ1-1,.,TRBV7-2,ASSLKTEMNTEAF
TRBJ1-5,.,TRBV4-1,ASSPRAGVQSQPQH
TRBJ2-3,.,TRBV19,ASSIPGGSSTDTQY
TRBJ2-7,.,TRBV9,ASSVGDGSYEQY
TRBJ2-7,medium-sized,TRBV5-1,ASSLSWDPFVEQY
TRBJ2-3,.,TRBV7-2,ASSLVGGTDTQY
TRBJ1-2,.,TRBV27,ASSFGVNYGYT
TRBJ1-5,.,TRBV7-9,ASSLNPDQPQH
TRBJ1-5,.,TRBV6-2/TRBV6-3,ASSYSNRATQPQH
TRBJ1-2,.,TRBV19,ASSIRQGNGYT
TRBJ1-4,.,TRBV5-1,ASSLSGSNEKLF
TRBJ1-1,.,TRBV9,ASSVVEVTEAF
TRBJ2-3,.,TRBV9,ASSGGGPDTQY
TRBJ2-2,once,TRBV7-6,ASSTDVDGELF
TRBJ2-7,once,TRBV2,ASSGRDYEQY
TRBJ1-2,.,TRBV7-9,ASSGTGGYGYT
TRBJ2-3,.,TRBV6-5,ASRYPGTTRDTQY
TRBJ2-5,.,TRBV3-1/TRBV3-2,ASSRLAGGQETQY
TRBJ1-1,.,TRBV11-1,ASMGPGAMNTEAF
TRBJ2-7,.,TRBV6-5,ASLGPGQGVGEQY
TRBJ2-5,many,TRBV19,ASSTRDRGWETQY
TRBJ1-4,.,TRBV6-5,ASSYSQGASEKLF
TRBJ1-1,.,TRBV20-1,SARVVSEAF
TRBJ2-5,.,TRBV5-4,ASSLDGLVTETQY
TRBJ1-1,.,TRBV7-9,ASSSPTEAPEAF
TRBJ2-3,.,TRBV18,ASSPLPPSSGGHTDTQY
TRBJ1-1,.,TRBV6-5,ASSWGVGTEAF
TRBJ2-7,.,TRBV5-4,ASSSGGNAYEQY
TRBJ2-3,.,TRBV2,ASRKGLESTDTQY
TRBJ2-1,.,TRBV6-5,ASGRQGEQF
TRBJ1-2,.,TRBV6-1,ASSEWGANYGYT
TRBJ1-5,.,TRBV2,ASSEGAGGDQPQH
TRBJ2-3,.,TRBV12-3/TRBV12-4,ASSRQNTQY
TRBJ1-4,.,TRBV3-1/TRBV3-2,ASSQQDRAVKLF
TRBJ2-3,.,TRBV24-1,ATSDPDSTDTQY
TRBJ2-5,.,TRBV7-2,ASSGGTSGVETQY
TRBJ1-2,few,TRBV7-9,ASSLTKYYGYT
TRBJ2-7,.,TRBV19,ASSTSPTAVDEQY
TRBJ1-4,.,TRBV6-1,ASSEGTGDEKLF
TRBJ2-3,.,TRBV5-1,ASSLERVADTQY
TRBJ1-2,.,TRBV4-3,ASSQIGTAYGYT
TRBJ2-3,once,TRBV6-5,ASRGNRGGTDTQY
TRBJ1-5,.,TRBV20-1,SASLGVGLNQPQH
TRBJ2-7,.,TRBV7-2,ASSLARVVSYEQY
TRBJ1-3,.,TRBV18,ASSREVRGTGNTIY
TRBJ2-6,.,TRBV7-2,ASSADARDDSRANVLT